This entry concerns a single T cell receptor (beta chain). The antigen is unknown. This sample is drawn from a study of Graves' ophthalmopathy and Graves' hyperthyroidism. In the study overall: By definition, stable hyperthyroidism involved no ophthalmopathy within 18 months of follow-up. Study-wide results and limits: Blood contained most expanded thyroid clonotypes exceeding 0.001 frequency.

Trimming took 1 base from V and 7 from J, leaving 17 bases between them. From germline, CDR1 is SEHNR and CDR2 FQNEAQ (reference sequence). The CDR3 has 15 residues. The authors amplified TCR beta CDR3 regions from RNA transcripts. First-round RT-PCR employed HTBI primers, with a second-round multiplex PCR after it. Each CDR3 protein gets one entry after TCRdb re-called the multiplex PCR reads with MiXCR. The sample includes 450,000 to 600,000 distinct CDR3 sequences, under 45% of them seen just once. The rearrangement uses TRBV7-9 and TRBJ2-7, with D possibly TRBD2 on 5 matching bases. The specimen sequenced was peripheral blood or thyroid tissue (not recorded which). The receptor's source is an adult man with Graves' hyperthyroidism. The CDR3 sequence: CASSLGTEIYNEQYF. The CDR3 DNA reads as TGTGCCAGCAGCTTAGGGACTGAAATCTACAATGAGCAGTACTTC.